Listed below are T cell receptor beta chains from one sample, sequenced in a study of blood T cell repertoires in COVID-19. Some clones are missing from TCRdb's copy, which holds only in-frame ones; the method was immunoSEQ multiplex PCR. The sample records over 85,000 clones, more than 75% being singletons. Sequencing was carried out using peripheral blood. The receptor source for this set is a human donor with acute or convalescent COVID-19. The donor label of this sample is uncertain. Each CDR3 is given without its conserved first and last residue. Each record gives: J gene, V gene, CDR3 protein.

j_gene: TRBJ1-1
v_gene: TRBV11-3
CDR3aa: ASRGVANTEAF

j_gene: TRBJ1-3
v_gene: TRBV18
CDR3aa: ASSPMGQFRSGNTIY

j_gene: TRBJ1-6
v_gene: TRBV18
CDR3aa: ASSPGQGAPKASPLH

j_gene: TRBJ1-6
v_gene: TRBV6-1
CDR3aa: ASRSLNSPLH

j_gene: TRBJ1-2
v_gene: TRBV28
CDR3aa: ASNQDRDYGYT

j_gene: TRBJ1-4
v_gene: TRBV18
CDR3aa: ASSPPAVEKLF

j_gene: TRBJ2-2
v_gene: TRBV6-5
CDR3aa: ASSQGQRTGELF

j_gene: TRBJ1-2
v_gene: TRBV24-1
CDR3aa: ATSDPLVGYT

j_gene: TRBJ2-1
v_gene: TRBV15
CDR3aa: ATSGAVYNEQF

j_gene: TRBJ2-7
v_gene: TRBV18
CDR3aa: ASSPMDRGLEQY

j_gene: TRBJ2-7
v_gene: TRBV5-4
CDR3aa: ASSLRGTLEQY

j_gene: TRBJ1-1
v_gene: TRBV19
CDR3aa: ASSILSREAF

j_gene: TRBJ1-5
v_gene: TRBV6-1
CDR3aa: ASSEIWKGWRNQPQH

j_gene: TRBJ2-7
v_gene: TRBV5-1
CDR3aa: ASSLPSGGLGQYSLSYEQY

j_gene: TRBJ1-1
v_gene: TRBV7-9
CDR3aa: ASSWTGNTEAF

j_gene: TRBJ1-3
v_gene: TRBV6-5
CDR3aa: ASTPTVASGNTIY

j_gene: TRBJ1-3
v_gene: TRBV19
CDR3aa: ASAGQGYSNTIY

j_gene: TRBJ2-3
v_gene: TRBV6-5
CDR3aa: ASTGIDTQY

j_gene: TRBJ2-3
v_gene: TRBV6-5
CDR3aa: ASSYAGTDTQY

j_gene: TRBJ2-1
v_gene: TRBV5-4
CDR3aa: ASSLVGGSYNEQF

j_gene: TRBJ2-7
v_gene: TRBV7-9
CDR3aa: ASSVDRGQY

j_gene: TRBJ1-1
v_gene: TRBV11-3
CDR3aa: ASSLEGSTEAF

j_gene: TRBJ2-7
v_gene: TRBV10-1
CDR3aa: ASQRTPVAGGGSYEQY

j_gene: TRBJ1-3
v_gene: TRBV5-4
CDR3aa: ASSLAPAGSRNTIY

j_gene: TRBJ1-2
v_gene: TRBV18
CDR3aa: ASSPIPGLKTNYGYT

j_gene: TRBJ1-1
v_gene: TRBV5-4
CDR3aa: ASSLVAGVGTEAF

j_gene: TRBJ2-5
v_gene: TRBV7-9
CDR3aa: ASSFQTEQETQY

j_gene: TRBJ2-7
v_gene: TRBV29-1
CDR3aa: SVAGTEQY

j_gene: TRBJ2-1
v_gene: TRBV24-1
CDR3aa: ATSDLTGDHNEQF

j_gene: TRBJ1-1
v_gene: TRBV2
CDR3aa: ASSDDPPQGEAF

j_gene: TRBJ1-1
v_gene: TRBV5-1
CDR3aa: ASSLGVNTEAF

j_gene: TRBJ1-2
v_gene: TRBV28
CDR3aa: ASRSNYGYT

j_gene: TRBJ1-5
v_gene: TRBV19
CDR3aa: ASSMFLTRERGNQPQH

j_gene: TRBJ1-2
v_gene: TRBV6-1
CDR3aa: ASSEATGPYYGYT

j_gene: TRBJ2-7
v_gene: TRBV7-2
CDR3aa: ASSRTGKVGYEQY

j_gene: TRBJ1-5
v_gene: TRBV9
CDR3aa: ASSATGDQPQH

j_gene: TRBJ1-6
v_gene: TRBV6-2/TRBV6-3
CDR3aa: ASSSLSGSPLH

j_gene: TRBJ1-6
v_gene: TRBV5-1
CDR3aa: ASRPRVSSNSPLH

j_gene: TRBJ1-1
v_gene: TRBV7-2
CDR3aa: ASKAGQNTEAF

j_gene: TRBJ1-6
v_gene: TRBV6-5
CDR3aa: ASAYDRVNSPLH

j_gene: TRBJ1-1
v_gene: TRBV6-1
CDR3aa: ASSDTGVNTEAF

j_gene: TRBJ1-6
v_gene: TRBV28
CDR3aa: ASSQPNQGNSPLH

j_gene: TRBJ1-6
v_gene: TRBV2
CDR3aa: ASSEEGASPLH

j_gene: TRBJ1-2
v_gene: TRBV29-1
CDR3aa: SVEQAGYT